This TCR beta chain originates from a study of human T cells and chemical hapten exposure. Study overall: Patch tests of 0.01% DPC on the upper back were read at 6 days.

CDR1 and CDR2 (germline): PRHDT, FYEKMQ (reference sequence). The CDR3 is 15 amino acids. The ends were cut back, 5 bases at V and 6 bases at J, with 19 bases in the middle. The table lists this clonotype with many counts. The time point here: pre-sensitization, week 0. Treatment in this sample: therapeutic diphenylcyclopropenone sensitization with weekly scalp DPC. MiXCR, run by TCRdb on the RACE reads, gives a single entry per CDR3 protein. Of more than 75,000 distinct CDR3 sequences listed, roughly 9.1% are singletons. The chain uses TRBV13 and TRBJ1-1, with D possibly matching TRBD1 (6 bases). Source: whole blood, taken in connection with sensitization to the hapten diphenylcyclopropenone (DPC). The receptor comes from a woman aged 35 to 49 with alopecia areata. Some clones in this sample may be carry-over from other donors' samples. As DNA, the CDR3 is TGTGCCAGCAGCCCCTGGGGGGCCAAGGGTGCTGAAGCTTTCTTT. Encoded protein: CASSPWGAKGAEAFF. Combining the CDR3 with reference TRBV13 and TRBJ1-1 gives the whole variable domain AAGVIQSPRHLIKEKRETATLKCYPIPRHDTVYWYQQGPGQDPQFLISFYEKMQSDKGSIPDRFSAQQFSDYHSELNMSSLELGDSALYFCASSPWGAKGAEAFFGQGTRLTVV.